The 17 T cell receptor beta chains below were found in one sample sequenced in a study of OX40 agonist ivuxolimab in advanced cancers. Repertoires were generated with immunoSEQ multiplex PCR, while TCRdb's copy carries only in-frame clones and drops some. The sample contains 43,000 or so clones, 70% to 90% of which appear only once. This sample comprised CD4+ or CD8+ T cells sorted from blood, obtained in a trial of the OX40 agonist ivuxolimab. These receptors were taken from an adult with an advanced solid tumor such as melanoma, head and neck, liver or kidney cancer.

The V and J genes are TRBV29-1 and TRBJ2-7; tentatively, D is TRBD2 (6 bases). The V and J ends lost 4 bases and 2 bases respectively, with 15 bases between them. Germline V gene lookup returns CDR1 SQVTM and CDR2 ANQGSEA. CDR3 length: 14 amino acids. The CDR3 nucleotides read TGCAGCGTTGTCGGGGAGGCATTTACCTACGAGCAGTACTTC. It translates to CSVVGEAFTYEQYF.

V and J are TRBV28 and TRBJ1-5; unclear D gene. The CDR3 runs 14 residues. Germline assignment: CDR1 MDHEN and CDR2 SYDVKM. Deletions cut 6 bases from V and 4 bases from J, with 13 bases between. The CDR3 bases are TGTGCCAGCAGGTCAGGTGGGTGGAATCAGCCCCAGCATTTT. It specifies CASRSGGWNQPQHF.

J is TRBJ1-2 and V is TRBV5-8, with D maybe TRBD1 (5 bases). V was clipped by 3 bases and J by 8 bases, with 20 bases between them. Germline loops: CDR1 SGHTS, CDR2 YDEGEE. The CDR3 extends over 15 amino acids. The CDR3 sequence is CASSWGPRLFEGYTF. The CDR3 DNA is TGTGCCAGCAGCTGGGGCCCGCGGCTCTTCGAAGGCTACACCTTC.

The chain couples TRBV4-1 to TRBJ2-3; D is perhaps TRBD1 or TRBD2 (5 bases each). The germline V and J ends were trimmed by 0 bases and 0 bases, with 13 bases remaining between them. Germline V gene data show CDR1 as MGHRA and CDR2 as YSYEKL. This CDR3 region has 17 residues. CDR3 in amino acids: CASSQDPGTPSTDTQYF. The DNA of the CDR3 is TGCGCCAGCAGCCAAGATCCCGGGACCCCTAGCACAGATACGCAGTATTTT.

This chain links TRBV6-1 with TRBJ1-1; the D is unclear. CDR3 length: 13 amino acids. Germline V gives CDR1 MNHNS, CDR2 SASEGT. V lost 1 base, J lost 5 bases, and 8 bases lay in between. DNA of the CDR3: TGTGCCAGCAGTGAAGGTCGGGGTACTGAAGCTTTCTTT. Amino acid sequence: CASSEGRGTEAFF.

This chain connects TRBV28 to TRBJ2-3; 7 bases agree with TRBD2. In germline, CDR1 is MDHEN, CDR2 SYDVKM. The CDR3 covers 13 residues. Trimming at V came to 7 bases and at J to 2 bases, leaving 3 bases not matched to a gene. The CDR3 region has the DNA TGTGCCAGCAAGGGAGGGGCCACAGATACGCAGTATTTT. Protein product: CASKGGATDTQYF.

The chain links TRBV6-6 to TRBJ2-1; 10 positions agree with TRBD2. Germline trimming cut 2 bases from V and 10 bases from J; bases unmatched to any gene: 8. Germline V CDR1 and CDR2: MNHNY, SVGAGI (reference sequence). The CDR3 has 15 residues. The CDR3 nucleotides read TGTGCCAGCAGTTACGGGCTAGCGGGAGCACGGGAGCAGTTCTTC. Protein sequence: CASSYGLAGAREQFF.

The chain couples TRBV4-2 to TRBJ2-1; the match to TRBD2 covers 12 bases. Germline V gene sequence: CDR1 LGHNA, CDR2 YNFKEQ. V was pared by 2 bases and J by 4 bases, with 3 bases of the junction left unmatched. The CDR3 is made up of 16 amino acids. The CDR3 DNA reads as TGTGCCAGCAGCCAAACCACTAGCGGGGGGTACAATGAGCAGTTCTTC. Translating it yields CASSQTTSGGYNEQFF.

This chain links TRBV29-1 with TRBJ2-3; D is perhaps TRBD1 (6 bases). Deletions cut 1 base from V and 3 bases from J, with 14 bases between. Germline CDR1 reads SQVTM; CDR2 reads ANQGSEA. The CDR3 has 15 amino acids. DNA for the CDR3: TGCAGCGTTGAAGGACATTGGGACAAAACAGATACGCAGTATTTT. Translating it yields CSVEGHWDKTDTQYF.

The chain uses TRBV9 and TRBJ2-1; possibly TRBD2 for D (7 bases). The CDR3 spans 17 residues. Trimming took off 1 base at V and 5 bases at J, with 19 bases between the two ends. Germline loops: CDR1 SGDLS, CDR2 YYNGEE. This CDR3 reads CASSVFGGPQRDNEQFF. CDR3 in DNA: TGTGCCAGCAGCGTATTCGGGGGGCCGCAGAGGGACAATGAGCAGTTCTTC. Based on the CDR3 plus reference TRBV9 and TRBJ2-1, the full variable domain is DSGVTQTPKHLITATGQRVTLRCSPRSGDLSVYWYQQSLDQGLQFLIQYYNGEERAKGNILERFSAQQFPDLHSELNLSSLELGDSALYFCASSVFGGPQRDNEQFFGPGTRLTVL.

This chain connects TRBV7-2 to TRBJ2-7; 7 bases agree with TRBD1. J was trimmed by 1 base and V by 3 bases; bases with no gene match: 9. This CDR3 has 16 residues. CDR1 and CDR2 from the germline V gene are SGHTA and FQGNSA. The CDR3 DNA reads TGTGCCAGCAGCTTTTCAACCGGGACAGTATCCTACGAGCAGTACTTC. The encoded protein is CASSFSTGTVSYEQYF.

CDR3 amino acids: CASRRDGLTYNEQFF. For the CDR3, the DNA is TGTGCCAGCAGACGAGACGGGTTGACTTACAATGAGCAGTTCTTC. This sequence joins TRBV28 and TRBJ2-1; D is ambiguous. Trimming took 6 bases from V and 4 from J, leaving 16 bases between them. The CDR3 covers 15 residues. Per the germline V gene, CDR1 is MDHEN and CDR2 is SYDVKM.

The rearrangement joins TRBV19 to TRBJ2-5; D uncertain. The DNA end favors TRBJ2-7, so the J call may be wrong. The CDR3 loop spans 11 amino acids. Per the germline V gene, CDR1 is LNHDA and CDR2 is SQIVND (reference sequence). CDR3 protein: CASSAQNEQYF. DNA of the CDR3: TGTGCCAGTAGTGCCCAAAACGAGCAGTACTTC.

This rearrangement joins TRBV15 to TRBJ1-5, with D hard to call. V gave up 0 bases and J gave up 0 bases, with 9 bases separating them. The germline gives CDR1 LNHNV, CDR2 YYDKDF (reference sequence). The CDR3 is made up of 16 amino acids. In DNA form, the CDR3 reads TGTGCCACCAGCAGAGATATTATGCATAGCAATCAGCCCCAGCATTTT. It encodes CATSRDIMHSNQPQHF.

The V and J genes are TRBV6-1 and TRBJ2-7; D possibly uses TRBD1 or TRBD2 (5 bases each). The CDR3 length is 12 residues. CDR1 and CDR2 (germline): MNHNS, SASEGT. V dropped 11 bases and J dropped 2 bases, with 13 bases sitting between them. The CDR3 protein is CAAGTGTYEQYF. The CDR3 region has the DNA TGTGCCGCAGGGACGGGGACCTACGAGCAGTACTTC.

J is TRBJ2-1 and V is TRBV14; D may be TRBD1 or TRBD2 (6 bases each). Germline V gives CDR1 SGHDN, CDR2 FVKESK. CDR3 length: 14 residues. Deletions cut 0 bases from V and 12 bases from J, with 15 bases between. This CDR3 reads CASSQETGAEGQFF. CDR3 in DNA: TGTGCCAGCAGCCAAGAAACGGGGGCCGAGGGGCAGTTCTTC.

The V and J genes are TRBV28 and TRBJ2-3, with TRBD1 matching over 10 bases. CDR1 is MDHEN and CDR2 is SYDVKM in the germline V gene. CDR3 length: 17 amino acids. V was pared by 3 bases and J by 2 bases, with 8 bases of the junction left unmatched. Written as DNA, the CDR3 is TGTGCCAGCAGTTTCCCGGGGACAGGGGCCTTCACAGATACGCAGTATTTT. Translation gives CASSFPGTGAFTDTQYF.